The rows below give T cell receptor beta chains drawn from one sample of a study of memory CD4+ T cells and cytomegalovirus serostatus. Libraries were prepared by immunoSEQ multiplex PCR; TCRdb keeps only in-frame clonotypes and omits some of them. The sample lists roughly 45,000 clones, around 80% occurring once. Sequenced input: memory CD4+ T cells from blood. Every receptor here comes from an adult in good health and CMV-seronegative. Both conserved end residues are trimmed from each CDR3. Some rows mark clone size as missing; the rest say once, few, many or name a class of expanded clone.

TRBV28	NA	TRBJ1-1	ASSLRRGPGTEAF
TRBV9	NA	TRBJ2-1	ASSVTSGGDYNEQF
TRBV25-1	few	TRBJ1-2	ASSGEPGTES
TRBV6-6	NA	TRBJ1-2	ASSNPGGEDYGYT
TRBV4-1	once	TRBJ2-2	ASSLTRDIANTGELF
TRBV5-6	NA	TRBJ2-3	ASSIQGGADTQY
TRBV5-1	NA	TRBJ1-3	ASSLSGTGANTIY
TRBV7-2	NA	TRBJ1-2	ASSLGGRERGYGYT
TRBV5-6	few	TRBJ1-2	ASSLAGYGYT
TRBV6-6	NA	TRBJ1-1	ASNLGGGNTEAF
TRBV9	NA	TRBJ1-4	ASSVGPRDEKLF
TRBV9	NA	TRBJ2-5	ASSPTSRGRGRETQY
TRBV7-6	NA	TRBJ2-5	ASSTGLAGGQETQY
TRBV28	NA	TRBJ1-5	ASRKGFYSNQPQH
TRBV19	NA	TRBJ2-2	ASSHPAGELF
TRBV6-4	NA	TRBJ2-1	ASSDSKGWDPREQF
TRBV25-1	NA	TRBJ2-7	ASSDPDSSYEQY
TRBV30	NA	TRBJ2-5	AWSGDLQGTQY
TRBV7-2	once	TRBJ2-1	ASSFWNEQF
TRBV29-1	NA	TRBJ1-2	SVDDGGGRRYT
TRBV4-2	few	TRBJ2-5	ASSQEGGGARETQY
TRBV7-2	NA	TRBJ1-4	ASSQRGTNEKLF
TRBV19	NA	TRBJ2-2	ASSGGGLAGAMTGELF
TRBV28	few	TRBJ1-2	ASSLNGGVNYGYT
TRBV27	NA	TRBJ1-1	ASSPTGYGTEAF
TRBV6-1	NA	TRBJ1-2	ASRVYRFEGGYT
TRBV28	NA	TRBJ2-7	ASSLQRQAYEQY
TRBV2	NA	TRBJ2-7	ASSEGTGSHEQY
TRBV19	NA	TRBJ2-3	ASSIGLAASTDTQY
TRBV19	NA	TRBJ1-5	ASRQGPVGPYSNQPQH
TRBV7-8	NA	TRBJ2-3	ASSSFSFSTDTQY
TRBV6-1	NA	TRBJ2-7	ASSEEYEQY
TRBV4-2	NA	TRBJ1-4	ASSQDTTGGSNEKLF
TRBV6-5	NA	TRBJ2-5	ASSYSGTGLETQY
TRBV6-6	NA	TRBJ1-1	ASSYIVVDRSGRAF
TRBV5-7	NA	TRBJ1-6	ASYQWLPLH
TRBV11-2	NA	TRBJ2-7	ASSHPWAGPSSYEQY
TRBV6-1	NA	TRBJ1-2	ASSESFLEGGYGYT
TRBV6-1	NA	TRBJ2-7	ASRSGGTGYEQY
TRBV18	few	TRBJ1-2	ASSLTGEGGYT
TRBV19	NA	TRBJ1-1	ASSMWNTEAF
TRBV4-1	NA	TRBJ2-3	ASSALRTSGIGDTQY
TRBV9	NA	TRBJ2-2	ASSVLPSGGNMPGELF
TRBV10-3	NA	TRBJ2-3	AISDPGLAEAGDTQY
TRBV27	NA	TRBJ1-2	ASSLWGGDRYGYT
TRBV2	NA	TRBJ2-2	ASKGEQGTGELF
TRBV7-2	NA	TRBJ2-2	ASSPQGTGELF
TRBV9	NA	TRBJ1-2	ASSYDSQGMGGYT
TRBV5-1	few	TRBJ2-1	ASSLGDEYNEQF
TRBV30	NA	TRBJ2-7	AWSAPGVYEQY
TRBV30	NA	TRBJ2-5	ACLAGGADQETQY
TRBV2	NA	TRBJ1-5	ASRKDRGNQPQH
TRBV6-6	once	TRBJ1-2	ASSYSRGGQNYGYT
TRBV30	NA	TRBJ1-5	AWSVERDQPQH
TRBV9	NA	TRBJ1-2	ASSVDVGTGHNYGYT
TRBV5-6	NA	TRBJ2-2	ASSWGRTVGELF
TRBV18	NA	TRBJ2-3	ASSPELGTDTQY
TRBV5-4	NA	TRBJ2-7	ASSRTGVPYEQY
TRBV28	NA	TRBJ1-5	ASTPGRAKQPQH
TRBV6-1	NA	TRBJ2-7	ATVRDGIYEQY